This record concerns one TCR beta chain sequence. The CDR3 sequence is 15 residues long. Germline V gene lookup returns CDR1 SGHTA and CDR2 FQGNSA. V was cut by 1 base and J by 1 base, with 10 bases left in between. The data were taken from a study of blood T cell repertoires in COVID-19. The data were produced by immunoSEQ multiplex PCR, yet TCRdb's version contains in-frame clones alone and is incomplete. The sample holds about 55,000 clones, more than 70% seen once. The chain couples TRBV7-2 to TRBJ1-1, with TRBD1 as a possible D gene (5 bases). Material for sequencing was peripheral blood. The source is a human donor in a cohort sampled during active COVID-19. In DNA, the CDR3 is TGTGCCAGCAGCTTAGTATGGGGCGCGAACACTGAAGCTTTCTTT. It codes for CASSLVWGANTEAFF.